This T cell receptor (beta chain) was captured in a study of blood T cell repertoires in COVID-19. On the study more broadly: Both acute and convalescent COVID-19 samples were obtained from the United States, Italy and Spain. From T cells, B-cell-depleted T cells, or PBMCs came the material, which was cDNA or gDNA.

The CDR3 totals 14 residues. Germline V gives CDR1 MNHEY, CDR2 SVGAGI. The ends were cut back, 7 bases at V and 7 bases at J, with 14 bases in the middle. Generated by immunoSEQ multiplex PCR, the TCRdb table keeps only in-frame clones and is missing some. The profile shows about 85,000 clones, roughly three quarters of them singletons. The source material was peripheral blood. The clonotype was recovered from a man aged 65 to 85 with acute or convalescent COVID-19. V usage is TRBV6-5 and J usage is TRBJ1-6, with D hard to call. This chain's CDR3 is CASTSNVGNSPLHF. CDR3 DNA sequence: TGTGCCAGCACTAGTAATGTTGGAAATTCACCCCTCCACTTT.